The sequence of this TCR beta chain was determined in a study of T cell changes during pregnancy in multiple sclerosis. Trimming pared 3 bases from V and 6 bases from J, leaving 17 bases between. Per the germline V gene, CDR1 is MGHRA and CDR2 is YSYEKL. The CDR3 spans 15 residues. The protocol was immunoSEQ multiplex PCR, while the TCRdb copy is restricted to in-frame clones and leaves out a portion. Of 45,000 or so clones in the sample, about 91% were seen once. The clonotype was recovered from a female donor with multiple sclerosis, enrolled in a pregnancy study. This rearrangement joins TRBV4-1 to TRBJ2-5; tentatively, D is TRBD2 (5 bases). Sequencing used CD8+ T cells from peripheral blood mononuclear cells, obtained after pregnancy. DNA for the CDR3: TGCGCCAGCAGCCAGGAGGTGATGGGTGGGAAGACCCAGTACTTC. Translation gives CASSQEVMGGKTQYF.